Listed here is a single T cell receptor (beta chain). Its antigen is currently unknown. The read halts 3 residues ahead of the CDR3 end, with the missing end drawn from the germline J gene. Assay used: immunoSEQ multiplex PCR; TCRdb lists only in-frame clones, some missing. The profile covers 40,000 to 65,000 clones, none occurring a single time. Germline V lookup: CDR1 SGHNT, CDR2 YYREEE (reference sequence). Trimming cost V 6 bases and J 7 bases; bases outside gene matches: 9. The CDR3 spans 14 residues. This entry belongs to a study of T cell clonality in common variable immunodeficiency. Study results and caveats: Shared TCRbeta clones were fewer between CVID subjects than controls.

The TCR comes from a person aged 18 to 70 in good health. V is TRBV5-4 and J is TRBJ2-1; TRBD2 matches 8 bases. Sample: peripheral blood mononuclear cells. The CDR3 here is CASTRGGGGNEQFF. The CDR3 bases that were read are TGTGCCAGCACCCGGGGGGGAGGGGGGAATGAG.